These T cell receptor beta chains were read from a single sample in a study of a mutant IDH1 vaccine in newly diagnosed glioma. Antigens for these TCRs are unknown. The method was immunoSEQ multiplex PCR; TCRdb's version includes in-frame clones alone and lacks a portion of them. This table has about 30,000 clones, roughly 90% appearing once. This specimen was PBMCs, taken from a glioma patient whose treatment included an IDH1 peptide vaccine. Receptor source: a man aged 35-49 years with glioma. CDR3s include the opening cysteine and the closing phenylalanine or tryptophan. D genes are given only for firm matches. Part of the rows lack a size; the others show once, few, many or a class for expanded clones.

TRBJ1-3	TRBD1	TRBV30	.	TGTGCCTGGAGTGCCGACAGGGCCCCTGGAAACACCATATATTTT	CAWSADRAPGNTIYF
TRBJ1-1	.	TRBV7-9	.	TGTGCCAGCAGCGATAAGGGGGGGAACACTGAAGCTTTCTTT	CASSDKGGNTEAFF
TRBJ1-2	.	TRBV9	.	TGTGCCAGCAGCGTAAAAGAAAACTATGGCTACACCTTC	CASSVKENYGYTF
TRBJ1-4	.	TRBV10-1	.	TGCGCCAGCAGCGGGAGGCAGACCGCTGAAAAACTGTTTTTT	CASSGRQTAEKLFF
TRBJ1-5	TRBD1	TRBV19	.	TGTGCCAGTAGTATAGATTGGGACAGGGGCAATCAGCCCCAGCATTTT	CASSIDWDRGNQPQHF
TRBJ1-3	TRBD1	TRBV7-2	.	TGTGCCAGCAGCTCCGACCAGGGGGCCCGCTCTGGAAACACCATATATTTT	CASSSDQGARSGNTIYF
TRBJ1-2	.	TRBV5-4	few	TGTGCCAGCAGCTTGGCCTTACAGAATTATGGCTACACCTTC	CASSLALQNYGYTF
TRBJ1-1	.	TRBV7-2	.	TGTGCCAGCAAAGAGACAGTCGAAGCTTTCTTT	CASKETVEAFF
TRBJ2-5	.	TRBV5-1	.	TGCGCCAGCAGCTTCCGGGACCGAAGCCAAGAGACCCAGTACTTC	CASSFRDRSQETQYF
TRBJ1-1	.	TRBV5-1	.	TGCGCCAGCAGCCCCCGGGGGGGCGAACGGGGCTCTGAAGCTTTCTTT	CASSPRGGERGSEAFF
TRBJ2-3	.	TRBV21-1	.	TGTGCCAGCAGCAAAAGGGAGAGTTCTAGCACAGATACGCAGTATTTT	CASSKRESSSTDTQYF
TRBJ1-4	.	TRBV9	.	TGTGCCAGCAGCGTAGCTACCGGGCCGAGCGGGGAAAAACTGTTTTTT	CASSVATGPSGEKLFF
TRBJ1-1	.	TRBV7-9	.	TGTGCCAGCAGCCGGGGGGCTGAGGCCACTGAAGCTTTCTTT	CASSRGAEATEAFF
TRBJ2-1	TRBD1	TRBV18	once	TGTGCCAGCTCACCGACATTTGACAGGGGGCACATAGCTTTCTTC	CASSPTFDRGHIAFF
TRBJ2-2	.	TRBV10-3	.	TGTGCCATCAGTGAGTCGCGGGGGCTGGACACCGGGGAGCTGTTTTTT	CAISESRGLDTGELFF
TRBJ1-1	TRBD1	TRBV19	once	TGTGCCAGTAGTAAACGGACAGGGGTTGGCACTGAAGCTTTCTTT	CASSKRTGVGTEAFF
TRBJ1-5	TRBD1	TRBV15	few	TGTGCCACGGGACAGGGGTTCCCCCATCAGCCCCAGCATTTT	CATGQGFPHQPQHF
TRBJ2-1	TRBD2	TRBV6-4	.	TGTGCCAGCAGCACTAGCGGAGGCTCCTACAATGAGCAGTTCTTC	CASSTSGGSYNEQFF
TRBJ2-7	.	TRBV11-2	.	TGTGCCAGCAGCGTTCTTACTACTCTGCGGGAGCAGTACTTC	CASSVLTTLREQYF
TRBJ1-4	TRBD1	TRBV2	.	TGTGCCAGCAGAAGGACAGGACAGGGGGAAAAACTGTTTTTT	CASRRTGQGEKLFF
TRBJ2-2	TRBD1	TRBV19	.	TGTGCCAGTAGTATAGGGGACAGCATCACCGGGGAGCTGTTTTTT	CASSIGDSITGELFF
TRBJ2-5	TRBD2	TRBV5-4	.	TGTGCCAGCAGCTTGAGTGGCGGGGGGGTAAGAGAGACCCAGTACTTC	CASSLSGGGVRETQYF
TRBJ2-7	.	TRBV5-4	.	TGTGCCAGCTCAAGGGACACCCCCTACGAGCAGTACTTC	CASSRDTPYEQYF
TRBJ1-2	.	TRBV6-6	.	TGTGCCAGCAGTCCGCGACAGAAGAACTATGGCTACACCTTC	CASSPRQKNYGYTF
TRBJ2-3	TRBD1	TRBV5-1	.	TGCGCCAGCAGTGGACAGGGCACAGATACGCAGTATTTT	CASSGQGTDTQYF
TRBJ2-7	TRBD2	TRBV11-1	once	TGTGCCAGCAGCGTTCTAGCGGGAGGGAGCTCCTACGAGCAGTACTTC	CASSVLAGGSSYEQYF
TRBJ2-3	.	TRBV11-2	.	TGTGCCAGCAGCGTTTGGTTGGATACGCAGTATTTT	CASSVWLDTQYF
TRBJ2-1	TRBD2	TRBV15	.	TGTGCCACCAGCAGAGTAGACGGGGGGAACAATGAGCAGTTCTTC	CATSRVDGGNNEQFF
TRBJ2-2	.	TRBV10-3	.	TGTGCCATCACCGAGGGGGCGCGGGGGAGCACCGGGGAGCTGTTTTTT	CAITEGARGSTGELFF
TRBJ2-1	TRBD1	TRBV29-1	.	TGCAGCTCGAGGACAGGGGACAATGAGCAGTTCTTC	CSSRTGDNEQFF
TRBJ2-7	TRBD2	TRBV6-5	.	TGTGCCAGCAGAGGACTAGCGGGAGGCTACGAGCAGTACTTC	CASRGLAGGYEQYF
TRBJ1-2	TRBD1	TRBV4-3	once	TGCGCCAGCAGCCCGTCCCCTACAGGGGGTAGGGGCTACACCTTC	CASSPSPTGGRGYTF
TRBJ1-5	.	TRBV28	.	TGTGCCAGCAGTTGGAGGGGGGCAGATCAGCCCCAGCATTTT	CASSWRGADQPQHF
TRBJ1-1	.	TRBV7-2	.	TGTGCCAGCAGCTTAGACGGCCAGCGTAGCGCTGAAGCTTTCTTT	CASSLDGQRSAEAFF
TRBJ2-2	.	TRBV7-3	.	TGTGCCAGCAGCTTAATGCCGACAGAAAACACCGGGGAGCTGTTTTTT	CASSLMPTENTGELFF
TRBJ2-1	.	TRBV11-3	.	TGTGCCAGCAGGAATAAAAATGGGAATGAGCAGTTCTTC	CASRNKNGNEQFF
TRBJ2-3	.	TRBV28	.	TGTGCCAGCAGTTTATTAGGGGGGGGCAGTAGCACAGATACGCAGTATTTT	CASSLLGGGSSTDTQYF
TRBJ1-1	.	TRBV27	.	TGTGCCAGCAGTTTAGGGACTGAAGCTTTCTTT	CASSLGTEAFF
TRBJ1-2	TRBD1	TRBV11-2	.	TGTGCCAGCAGCTTACTGGGACAGTCTTTCGACGGCTACACCTTC	CASSLLGQSFDGYTF
TRBJ2-3	TRBD2	TRBV9	.	TGTGCCAGCAGCGTGACTAGCGGGGGGGCAGTAGATACGCAGTATTTT	CASSVTSGGAVDTQYF
TRBJ1-1	.	TRBV30	.	TGTGCCTGGAGCCCCGGACTCATGAACACTGAAGCTTTCTTT	CAWSPGLMNTEAFF
TRBJ1-3	.	TRBV2	.	TGTGCCAGCAGTGCGGGCGGAAACACCATATATTTT	CASSAGGNTIYF
TRBJ1-1	TRBD1	TRBV5-1	.	TGCGCCAGCTCCCCTCAGACAGGGATCGGTGAAGCTTTCTTT	CASSPQTGIGEAFF
TRBJ1-1	.	TRBV6-1	.	TGTGCCAGCAGTGACCCTCCGAGGATTCCGGGCACTGAAGCTTTCTTT	CASSDPPRIPGTEAFF
TRBJ2-3	.	TRBV28	.	TGTGCCAGCAGTTACGGGACCCTTAGCACAGATACGCAGTATTTT	CASSYGTLSTDTQYF
TRBJ1-1	.	TRBV6-4	.	TGTGCCAGCACAGGGAACACTGAAGCTTTCTTT	CASTGNTEAFF
TRBJ1-2	.	TRBV19	.	TGTGCCAGTAGTATTGGACACTCGGAGAAGACCTTC	CASSIGHSEKTF
TRBJ1-5	TRBD1	TRBV19	.	TGTGCCACTGACAGGGGGAGCAATCAGCCCCAGCATTTT	CATDRGSNQPQHF
TRBJ1-2	.	TRBV19	.	TGTGCCAGTAGTATCACTCGGACCGGCTATGGCTACACCTTC	CASSITRTGYGYTF
TRBJ1-5	.	TRBV2	medium-sized	TGTGCCAGCAGTCCCGGACCCGCCCGAGGTCAGCCCCAGCATTTT	CASSPGPARGQPQHF